The clone carrying this T cell receptor beta chain occurred a few times. Germline V lookup: CDR1 GTSNPN, CDR2 SVGIG (reference sequence). V was pared by 4 bases and J by 4 bases, with 10 bases between. CDR3 length equals 12 residues. The sample is drawn from a study of Graves' ophthalmopathy and Graves' hyperthyroidism. Investigators amplified TCR beta CDR3 regions from RNA transcripts. Second-round multiplex PCR followed a first-round RT-PCR using HTBI primers. TCRdb ran MiXCR on the multiplex PCR reads and lists one entry per CDR3 protein. The sample has approximately 460,000 distinct CDR3 sequences, roughly an eighth seen once.

The rearrangement uses TRBV30 and TRBJ1-2; perhaps TRBD1 as D (6 bases). The sequence was obtained from a woman in her twenties or thirties with Graves' ophthalmopathy. Source material: blood. The CDR3 reads CAWTSGAYGYTF. CDR3 nucleotide sequence: TGTGCCTGGACCTCGGGGGCCTATGGCTACACCTTC. Full variable domain (missing parts from reference TRBV30 and TRBJ1-2): SQTIHQWPATLVQPVGSPLSLECTVEGTSNPNLYWYRQAAGRGLQLLFYSVGIGQISSEVPQNLSASRPQDRQFILSSKKLLLSDSGFYLCAWTSGAYGYTFGSGTRLTVV.